These 29 T cell receptor beta chains were all obtained from the same sample, sequenced in a study of shared clonotypes between healthy human individuals. Positive CCR7 selection of CD45RO-negative cells yielded the naive CD8 cells, and terminally differentiated effector memory CD45RA+ cells were excluded. The assay was immunoSEQ multiplex PCR, and TCRdb's table has in-frame clones only and misses some. Among nearly 600,000 clones listed, over 95% were seen once. Sequenced input: naive CD8+ T cells sorted from blood. Source of these receptors: a woman aged 25 to 39 in good health.

The chain employs TRBV6-5 and TRBJ1-1, with 7 bases identical to TRBD1. This CDR3 has 13 residues. CDR1 and CDR2 from the germline V gene are MNHEY and SVGAGI. After removal of 4 bases from V and 7 bases from J, the junction contained 6 bases not matched to a gene. CDR3 residues: CASSSWDRLEAFF. The CDR3 DNA follows: TGTGCCAGCAGTTCCTGGGACAGACTTGAAGCTTTCTTT.

The rearrangement links TRBV29-1 to TRBJ2-2; D ambiguous. The germline V gene has CDR1 SQVTM and CDR2 ANQGSEA. The CDR3 consists of 12 residues. The V end lost 3 bases, the J end lost 3 bases, and 5 bases lay between the germline ends. CDR3 residues: CSVDTDTGELFF. CDR3 in DNA: TGCAGCGTTGACACCGACACCGGGGAGCTGTTTTTT.

This chain joins TRBV9 and TRBJ2-7; D is uncertain. The V gene lost 0 bases and the J gene lost 3 bases, with 10 bases spanning the gap. CDR3 length: 14 amino acids. Per germline, CDR1 SGDLS and CDR2 YYNGEE. CDR3 residues: CASSVDSGGYEQYF. In DNA, the CDR3 is TGTGCCAGCAGCGTAGATTCCGGTGGCTACGAGCAGTACTTC.

The chain joins TRBV4-1 to TRBJ2-1; D is undetermined. Trimming took 1 base from V and 7 from J, leaving 17 bases between them. The CDR3 length is 16 residues. Per germline, CDR1 MGHRA and CDR2 YSYEKL. The CDR3 DNA follows: TGCGCCAGCAGCCAAGGGGTTGAGTTGCGCACAAATGAGCAGTTCTTC. Amino acids: CASSQGVELRTNEQFF.

The CDR3 bases are TGTGCCAGCAGCTTAGGAGAAGGGGGCGAGCAGTACTTC. Its protein is CASSLGEGGEQYF. This chain links TRBV7-7 with TRBJ2-7, with D possibly TRBD1 on 6 matching bases. Trimming pared 1 base from V and 6 bases from J, leaving 10 bases between. CDR3 size: 13 residues. The germline V gene has CDR1 SSHAT and CDR2 FNYEAQ (reference sequence).

V is TRBV7-9 and J is TRBJ2-7; the D gene is possibly TRBD2 (6 bases). CDR1 and CDR2 (germline): SEHNR, FQNEAQ (reference sequence). Trimming shortened V by 7 bases and J by 2 bases, and 12 bases separated the two germline ends. The CDR3 loop spans 13 amino acids. For the CDR3, the DNA is TGTGCCAGCACCGGGGAGGTTACCTACGAGCAGTACTTC. Protein: CASTGEVTYEQYF. The full variable domain, completed using reference TRBV7-9 and TRBJ2-7, is DTGVSQNPRHKITKRGQNVTFRCDPISEHNRLYWYRQTLGQGPEFLTYFQNEAQLEKSRLLSDRFSAERPKGSFSTLEIQRTEQGDSAMYLCASTGEVTYEQYFGPGTRLTVT.

CDR3 nucleotide sequence: TGCAGCGTTGAAGGGGGACTAGCGGGAGTCAATGAGCAGTTCTTC. It translates to CSVEGGLAGVNEQFF. The chain has TRBV29-1 and TRBJ2-1; 14 bases align to TRBD2. Germline loops: CDR1 SQVTM, CDR2 ANQGSEA. V gave up 1 base and J gave up 6 bases; unmatched junction bases: 2. CDR3 size: 15 residues.

This chain connects TRBV27 to TRBJ1-1; possibly TRBD1 for D (6 bases). With 5 bases removed from V and 4 bases from J, the gap between germline ends came to 14 bases. CDR3 length equals 14 residues. CDR1 MNHEY and CDR2 SMNVEV come from the germline V gene (reference sequence). Here the CDR3 reads CASSTGIGVTEAFF. CDR3 sequence (DNA): TGTGCCAGCAGTACAGGGATAGGGGTCACTGAAGCTTTCTTT.

The genes are TRBV14 and TRBJ1-2; TRBD1 agrees at 7 bases. Germline values: CDR1 SGHDN, CDR2 FVKESK. With V trimmed by 3 bases and J by 4 bases, 8 bases remained unmatched. This CDR3 contains 15 residues. DNA for the CDR3: TGTGCCAGCAGCCACACGGACAGGATCTTCTATGGCTACACCTTC. As protein: CASSHTDRIFYGYTF.

V gene TRBV28 combines with J gene TRBJ2-1, with TRBD1 matching over 8 bases. J lost 3 bases, V lost 6 bases, and 7 bases had no gene match. CDR3 size: 15 residues. Germline CDR1 and CDR2: MDHEN and SYDVKM. The CDR3 here is CASRGQGAVYNEQFF. In DNA form, the CDR3 reads TGTGCCAGCAGGGGTCAGGGGGCGGTCTACAATGAGCAGTTCTTC. Full variable domain (rest looked up from reference TRBV28 and TRBJ2-1): DVKVTQSSRYLVKRTGEKVFLECVQDMDHENMFWYRQDPGLGLRLIYFSYDVKMKEKGDIPEGYSVSREKKERFSLILESASTNQTSMYLCASRGQGAVYNEQFFGPGTRLTVL.

This clone has more than one count but fewer than ten. This same CDR3 is encoded by further DNA sequences in the sample. The chain joins TRBV27 to TRBJ2-7, with TRBD2 matching over 9 bases. Germline lookup yields CDR1 MNHEY and CDR2 SMNVEV (reference sequence). The length of the CDR3 is 14 residues. Trimming took 2 bases from V and 7 from J; bases not matched to a gene: 6. Here the CDR3 DNA reads TGTGCCAGCAGTTTAGCGGGAGGGCCTGGTGAGCAGTACTTC. Its protein is CASSLAGGPGEQYF.

The rearrangement links TRBV7-9 to TRBJ2-7; 9 positions agree with TRBD2. The J segment lost 4 bases and the V segment lost 6 bases, leaving 7 bases of the junction unmatched. This CDR3 region has 14 residues. CDR1 is SEHNR, CDR2 FQNEAQ, per germline (reference sequence). CDR3 DNA sequence: TGTGCCAGCAGACCGTTTCTAGCGGGGTACGAGCAGTACTTC. This codes for CASRPFLAGYEQYF.

The V gene is TRBV19, the J gene TRBJ2-5; D call uncertain. This CDR3 has 14 residues. Germline V CDR1 and CDR2: LNHDA, SQIVND (reference sequence). Trimming cost V 3 bases and J 1 base, with 9 bases left between them. In DNA, the CDR3 is TGTGCCAGTAGTATGGGCTCCCGCCAAGAGACCCAGTACTTC. This encodes CASSMGSRQETQYF.

V is TRBV7-2 and J is TRBJ2-7, with D perhaps matching TRBD1 (5 bases). CDR1 and CDR2 from the germline V gene are SGHTA and FQGNSA. The CDR3 length is 13 residues. The V end was cut by 7 bases, the J end by 5 bases, with 15 bases between. The CDR3 is CASNEDIYDEQYF. The CDR3 DNA reads as TGTGCCAGCAACGAGGACATTTACGACGAGCAGTACTTC.

The chain has TRBV7-3 and TRBJ2-1; no definite D call. CDR3 length: 15 amino acids. V was pared by 4 bases and J by 0 bases, with 10 bases between. Germline V gene data show CDR1 as SGHTA and CDR2 as FQGTGA. Here the CDR3 DNA reads TGTGCCAGCAGCTATGCGGAGAGCTCCTACAATGAGCAGTTCTTC. Its translation is CASSYAESSYNEQFF.

The V gene is TRBV29-1, the J gene TRBJ2-7; D gene uncertain. The CDR3 consists of 12 residues. CDR1 and CDR2 from the germline V gene are SQVTM and ANQGSEA. V lost 7 bases and J lost 1, with 11 bases in between. CDR3: CSAGRKSYEQYF. In DNA form, the CDR3 reads TGCAGCGCCGGAAGGAAATCCTACGAGCAGTACTTC.

With regard to this clone: Germline is not matched at one junction end, which may reflect a read error. CDR3 in amino acids: CSVEGQYTGELFF. CDR3 in DNA: TGCAGCGTCGAAGGGCAGTACACCGGGGAGCTGTTTTTT. The J gene is TRBJ2-2, the V gene TRBV29-1; the D is unclear. The CDR3 has 13 amino acids. Germline CDR1 SQVTM, CDR2 ANQGSEA.

V is TRBV27 and J is TRBJ2-3; D possibly corresponds to TRBD2 (5 bases). The CDR3 consists of 15 residues. The V gene lost 3 bases and the J gene lost 6 bases, with 16 bases spanning the gap. Germline values: CDR1 MNHEY, CDR2 SMNVEV (reference sequence). CDR3 DNA sequence: TGTGCCAGCAGTTTCGGGCAGGCGGGTTGGGATACGCAGTATTTT. Translating gives CASSFGQAGWDTQYF.

CDR3 residues: CASSQRLAAYNEQFF. CDR3 coding DNA: TGTGCCAGCAGCCAACGACTAGCGGCCTACAATGAGCAGTTCTTC. The chain is built from TRBV14 and TRBJ2-1; TRBD2 aligns across 9 bases. V shed 2 bases and J 2 bases; nucleotides not matched to a gene: 1. Looked up from germline, CDR1 is SGHDN and CDR2 is FVKESK. CDR3 length: 15 residues.

The gene calls are TRBV2 and TRBJ2-3; 11 nucleotides match TRBD2. This CDR3 is 15 amino acids long. J gave up 0 bases and V 6 bases, and 2 bases lay outside the gene matches. Germline V gene sequence: CDR1 SNHLY, CDR2 FYNNEI. CDR3 loop: CASRRLAGSTDTQYF. The CDR3 bases are TGTGCCAGCAGACGACTAGCGGGAAGCACAGATACGCAGTATTTT.

The gene calls are TRBV5-8 and TRBJ2-7, with TRBD1 identical over 10 bases. After removal of 3 bases from V and 2 bases from J, the junction contained 5 bases not matched to a gene. The CDR3 contains 15 residues. Per germline, CDR1 SGHTS and CDR2 YDEGEE. Here the CDR3 reads CASSSGQGRTYEQYF. The CDR3 DNA follows: TGTGCCAGCAGCTCGGGACAGGGGCGGACCTACGAGCAGTACTTC.

The chain combines TRBV9 with TRBJ2-1, with no clear D. The CDR3 is 15 residues long. Trimming cost V 0 bases and J 0 bases, with 7 bases left between them. CDR1 is SGDLS, CDR2 YYNGEE, per germline. The CDR3: CASSVGLPSYNEQFF. Here the CDR3 DNA reads TGTGCCAGCAGCGTAGGTCTTCCCTCCTACAATGAGCAGTTCTTC.

The gene calls are TRBV6-5 and TRBJ1-5; no firm D call. V gave up 0 bases and J gave up 3 bases, with 3 bases separating them. The CDR3 is made up of 13 amino acids. CDR1 is MNHEY, CDR2 SVGAGI, per germline. CDR3 protein: CASSYSVNQPQHF. CDR3 in DNA: TGTGCCAGCAGTTACTCGGTCAATCAGCCCCAGCATTTT.

The chain employs TRBV9 and TRBJ2-3; D perhaps matches TRBD2 (5 bases). The CDR3 totals 15 residues. V was clipped by 0 bases and J by 4 bases, with 12 bases between them. The germline CDR1 and CDR2 sequences are SGDLS and YYNGEE. CDR3 amino acids: CASSVGATGADTQYF. In DNA form, the CDR3 reads TGTGCCAGCAGCGTAGGGGCTACCGGGGCAGATACGCAGTATTTT. Full variable domain (outside the CDR3, taken from reference TRBV9 and TRBJ2-3): DSGVTQTPKHLITATGQRVTLRCSPRSGDLSVYWYQQSLDQGLQFLIQYYNGEERAKGNILERFSAQQFPDLHSELNLSSLELGDSALYFCASSVGATGADTQYFGPGTRLTVL.

The rearrangement links TRBV27 to TRBJ2-7; perhaps TRBD2 as D (6 bases). This CDR3 has 14 amino acids. Per the germline V gene, CDR1 is MNHEY and CDR2 is SMNVEV (reference sequence). Trimming stripped 5 bases from V and 5 bases from J, with 16 bases between. The CDR3 region has the DNA TGTGCCAGCAGTCCTGGGCTAGCGAGCAACGAGCAGTACTTC. Translation gives CASSPGLASNEQYF.

The V and J genes are TRBV28 and TRBJ1-2; 8 nucleotides agree with TRBD1. Germline V lookup: CDR1 MDHEN, CDR2 SYDVKM. With V trimmed by 4 bases and J by 4 bases, 8 bases remained unmatched. This CDR3 is 15 amino acids long. CDR3 DNA sequence: TGTGCCAGCAGTTATACAGGGGGAACGTTCTATGGCTACACCTTC. Its protein product is CASSYTGGTFYGYTF.

The chain links TRBV11-1 to TRBJ2-7; TRBD1 matches 10 bases. The germline V gene has CDR1 SGHAT and CDR2 FQDESV (reference sequence). This CDR3 is 13 amino acids long. Trimming took 6 bases from V and 6 from J; bases not matched to a gene: 5. The CDR3 reads CASSWTGGSEQYF. CDR3 sequence (DNA): TGTGCCAGCAGTTGGACAGGGGGTTCCGAGCAGTACTTC.

For this clone: Other nucleotide sequences in the sample specify the same CDR3. The chain carries TRBV9 and TRBJ2-3; possibly TRBD2 for D (5 bases). V was cut by 2 bases and J by 1 base, with 8 bases left in between. The CDR3 is 14 residues long. Germline-derived CDR1 and CDR2 are SGDLS and YYNGEE. CDR3 protein: CASSVEGGTDTQYF. The CDR3 region has the DNA TGTGCCAGCAGCGTCGAGGGCGGCACAGATACGCAGTATTTT. Full variable domain (missing parts from reference TRBV9 and TRBJ2-3): DSGVTQTPKHLITATGQRVTLRCSPRSGDLSVYWYQQSLDQGLQFLIQYYNGEERAKGNILERFSAQQFPDLHSELNLSSLELGDSALYFCASSVEGGTDTQYFGPGTRLTVL.

V and J are TRBV9 and TRBJ2-7, with D tentatively TRBD1 (5 bases). The CDR3 is 15 amino acids. Germline V gene lookup returns CDR1 SGDLS and CDR2 YYNGEE. The V and J ends lost 0 bases and 7 bases respectively, with 17 bases between them. CDR3 nucleotides: TGTGCCAGCAGCGTAGTGTCCCAGGGTCTAGGGGAGCAGTACTTC. Its translation: CASSVVSQGLGEQYF.